Below, 5 T cell receptor beta chains from the same sample are listed, as sequenced in a study of blood T cell repertoires in COVID-19 (dated by TCRdb to 2020 to 2021). Receptor amplification or capture employed the immunoSEQ multiplex PCR assay. The table was pulled from immuneACCESS by TCRdb, which kept in-frame rearrangements only. Such tables lose some clones; where checked, under half of the loss comes from unresolved V genes, and the rest has no known cause. The sample records 200,000 to 250,000 clones, about four fifths of which are singletons. Approximately 1.3% of the sample comes from the top ten. Sequenced material: PBMCs or T cells enriched from blood (not recorded which). These receptors originate from a woman aged 40-49 years with acute COVID-19.

The chain recombines TRBV30 with TRBJ1-6; D remains unclear. V was cut by 2 bases and J by 11 bases, with 13 bases left in between. CDR1 and CDR2 (germline): GTSNPN, SVGIG (reference sequence). The CDR3 runs to 13 residues. The CDR3 region is CAWSTGRQTPLHF. CDR3 DNA sequence: TGTGCCTGGAGTACCGGGAGGCAAACACCCCTCCACTTT.

The gene calls are TRBV10-1 and TRBJ2-7; 8 bases match TRBD2. The germline CDR1 and CDR2 sequences are WNHNN and SYGVQD (reference sequence). V shed 2 bases and J 6 bases; nucleotides not matched to a gene: 3. The CDR3 consists of 13 residues. CDR3 region: CASSEGLAGEQYF. The CDR3 nucleotides read TGCGCCAGCAGTGAGGGACTAGCCGGCGAGCAGTACTTC.

This chain links TRBV12-3 or TRBV12-4 with TRBJ1-1, with unresolved D. This CDR3 has 10 amino acids. The V and J ends lost 3 bases and 7 bases respectively, with 3 bases between them. DNA of the CDR3: TGTGCCAGCAGTTTCAGTGAAGCTTTCTTT. Residues: CASSFSEAFF.

V gene TRBV18 combines with J gene TRBJ2-7; D possibly corresponds to TRBD1 (5 bases). Germline V lookup: CDR1 KGHSH, CDR2 LQKENI. This CDR3 spans 12 amino acids. Trimming stripped 4 bases from V and 6 bases from J, with 10 bases between. CDR3 nucleotides: TGTGCCAGCTCACACCAGGGTTCCGAGCAGTACTTC. Its protein is CASSHQGSEQYF.

The chain couples TRBV28 to TRBJ2-5, with 13 positions matching TRBD2. There are 16 residues in the CDR3. The ends lost 5 bases at V and 5 bases at J; junction bases unmatched: 8. Germline CDR1 MDHEN, CDR2 SYDVKM. CDR3 DNA sequence: TGTGCCAGCAGTAAACGGACTAGCGGGAGTGAGGAGACCCAGTACTTC. Protein sequence: CASSKRTSGSEETQYF.